This TCR beta chain was documented in a study of regulatory T cells in long-lasting Graves disease. Study in general: Graves' patients, diagnosed recently, had received antithyroid drugs under 3 months. General study points: There was favoring of TRBV28, TRBJ1-2 and TRBJ2-5 in persistent disease.

With respect to this clonotype: Its target is not known.

The CDR3 is made up of 17 amino acids. The junction had 8 bases not matched to a gene; V was cut back by 5 bases and J by 0 bases. Both iRepertoire HTBI primers and Arm-PCR of CDR3 regions were used to build the TCR beta libraries. MiXCR, applied by TCRdb to the multiplex PCR reads, yields one record per CDR3 protein. The table includes fewer than 400,000 distinct CDR3 sequences, over 15% detected once. The time point is: newly diagnosed GD, antithyroid drugs for less than 3 months. PBMCs provided the RNA from which the TCR library was made. An endocrinology department located in Xi'an, China, was where the patients came from. Each patient gave approximately 9.6 milliliters of EDTA-anticoagulated peripheral blood.

The material was peripheral blood mononuclear cells (PBMCs), obtained at new diagnosis, from a patient treated with antithyroid drugs. This chain uses TRBV12-3 or TRBV12-4 with TRBJ2-7, with TRBD2 matching over 12 bases. The TCR was taken from a female donor with Graves disease. The CDR3 region is CASSPGTSGLSSYEQYF. The CDR3 nucleotides read TGTGCCAGCAGTCCCGGGACTAGCGGGTTGAGCTCCTACGAGCAGTACTTC.